The 21 T cell receptor beta chains reported below all come from one sample, sequenced in a study of blood T cell repertoires in COVID-19. TCRdb's copy holds only in-frame clones and misses some; the assay was immunoSEQ multiplex PCR. The repertoire holds roughly 100,000 clones, with around 87% as singletons. Sequenced input: peripheral blood. The receptors come from a human donor in a cohort sampled during active COVID-19.

CDR3 sequence: CASRTQGGVVAQYF. CDR3 in DNA: TGTGCCAGCAGGACACAGGGGGGCGTAGTGGCCCAGTACTTC. V gene TRBV2 combines with J gene TRBJ2-5; 8 bases are shared with TRBD1. The CDR3 consists of 14 residues. The trim removed 6 bases at V and 9 bases at J, leaving 12 bases unmatched. Germline CDR1 SNHLY, CDR2 FYNNEI.

This clone was observed once. V is TRBV19 and J is TRBJ2-1; no clear D gene. V was pared by 1 base and J by 0 bases, with 13 bases between. Germline V lookup: CDR1 LNHDA, CDR2 SQIVND (reference sequence). This CDR3 has 17 residues. Here the CDR3 reads CASSIGSGRPSYNEQFF. CDR3 DNA: TGTGCCAGTAGTATAGGTTCCGGCAGGCCCTCCTACAATGAGCAGTTCTTC. Full variable domain (rest looked up from reference TRBV19 and TRBJ2-1): DGGITQSPKYLFRKEGQNVTLSCEQNLNHDAMYWYRQDPGQGLRLIYYSQIVNDFQKGDIAEGYSVSREKKESFPLTVTSAQKNPTAFYLCASSIGSGRPSYNEQFFGPGTRLTVL.

The genes are TRBV6-6 and TRBJ2-5; tentative D call: TRBD2 (6 bases). The CDR3 spans 14 residues. The germline V and J ends were trimmed by 9 bases and 1 base, with 15 bases remaining between them. Germline assignment: CDR1 MNHNY and CDR2 SVGAGI (reference sequence). This CDR3 is CASFSPGLQETQYF. In DNA form, the CDR3 reads TGTGCCAGTTTTTCCCCGGGACTCCAAGAGACCCAGTACTTC.

This chain uses TRBV29-1 with TRBJ2-5, with D possibly TRBD1 on 6 matching bases. Germline values: CDR1 SQVTM, CDR2 ANQGSEA. The CDR3 extends over 13 amino acids. Trimming removed 2 bases at V and 5 bases at J, with 12 bases between. The CDR3 bases are TGCAGCGTTGAAAACCTTCAGGGGGAGACCCAGTACTTC. Protein sequence: CSVENLQGETQYF.

This clone was found once. The chain links TRBV19 to TRBJ2-7; TRBD1 aligns across 9 bases. After removal of 6 bases from V and 4 bases from J, the junction contained 13 bases not matched to a gene. The CDR3 consists of 16 residues. Germline CDR1 is LNHDA and CDR2 is SQIVND (reference sequence). CDR3 in DNA: TGTGCCAGTAGCGAGTCCCCCGGGACAGGGCTTTACGAGCAGTACTTC. Protein: CASSESPGTGLYEQYF.

In its sample, this clone was seen once. The chain joins TRBV5-4 to TRBJ2-7; maybe TRBD2 (7 bases). V lost 5 bases to trimming and J lost 5 bases, with 20 bases between them. The CDR3 length is 15 residues. The germline V gene has CDR1 SGHNT and CDR2 YYREEE (reference sequence). In nucleotides, the CDR3 is TGTGCCAGCAGAAAGAGTCCGCGGGGGCAGAACGAGCAGTACTTC. Protein: CASRKSPRGQNEQYF.

This rearrangement joins TRBV10-1 to TRBJ2-7; 10 nucleotides align to TRBD2. Germline V gives CDR1 WNHNN, CDR2 SYGVQD (reference sequence). Germline trimming cut 2 bases from V and 4 bases from J; bases unmatched to any gene: 5. The CDR3 length is 15 residues. The CDR3 loop is CASSEGTSELYEQYF. In DNA form, the CDR3 reads TGCGCCAGCAGTGAGGGGACTAGCGAGCTATACGAGCAGTACTTC.

The chain recombines TRBV7-9 with TRBJ2-7; D is perhaps TRBD2 (5 bases). V was pared by 8 bases and J by 5 bases, with 7 bases between. Germline V gene sequence: CDR1 SEHNR, CDR2 FQNEAQ (reference sequence). CDR3 length: 10 residues. The CDR3 bases are TGTGCCAGCGGACTTGACGAGCAGTACTTC. Protein sequence: CASGLDEQYF.

The chain combines TRBV6-6 with TRBJ1-2, with unresolved D. CDR1 is MNHNY and CDR2 is SVGAGI in the germline V gene (reference sequence). The CDR3 length is 14 residues. Trimming stripped 6 bases from V and 5 bases from J, with 16 bases between. CDR3 residues: CASRHFDGSYGYTF. The CDR3 coding sequence is TGTGCCAGCAGACACTTCGACGGGAGTTATGGCTACACCTTC.

The chain combines TRBV7-2 with TRBJ1-5, with no clear D. The CDR3 consists of 13 residues. Germline CDR1 is SGHTA and CDR2 is FQGNSA. The V and J ends lost 5 bases and 6 bases respectively, with 11 bases between them. CDR3 region: CASSPGNGQPQHF. CDR3 coding DNA: TGTGCCAGCAGCCCGGGTAACGGTCAGCCCCAGCATTTT.

The rearrangement uses TRBV6-6 and TRBJ2-1, with TRBD2 identical over 12 bases. CDR3 length: 24 amino acids. CDR1 and CDR2 (germline): MNHNY, SVGAGI (reference sequence). Losses at the gene ends were 6 bases for V and 4 bases for J; bases not matched to a gene: 31. CDR3 region: CASSYTQLQRTSGIRKELYNEQFF. In nucleotides, the CDR3 is TGTGCCAGCAGCTACACCCAACTGCAACGGACTAGCGGGATCAGGAAGGAACTGTACAATGAGCAGTTCTTC.

This clone was counted only a few times. The rearrangement links TRBV13 to TRBJ2-3; tentatively, D is TRBD2 (6 bases). There are 15 residues in the CDR3. The V end was cut by 5 bases, the J end by 0 bases, with 12 bases between. Germline CDR1 reads PRHDT; CDR2 reads FYEKMQ (reference sequence). The CDR3 protein is CASSPGGRSTDTQYF. The CDR3 nucleotides are TGTGCCAGCAGCCCCGGGGGACGGAGCACAGATACGCAGTATTTT.

The table lists this clone with a few counts. The rearrangement links TRBV19 to TRBJ2-3; no reliable D call. The ends were cut back, 6 bases at V and 3 bases at J, with 13 bases in the middle. In germline, CDR1 is LNHDA, CDR2 SQIVND (reference sequence). This CDR3 region has 14 residues. The DNA of the CDR3 is TGTGCCAGTAGCATACGCCGCGCGACAGATACGCAGTATTTT. Translating gives CASSIRRATDTQYF.

This rearrangement joins TRBV2 to TRBJ2-3, with TRBD1 matching over 7 bases. The J segment lost 0 bases and the V segment lost 6 bases, leaving 12 bases of the junction unmatched. CDR3 length: 17 residues. Germline V gives CDR1 SNHLY, CDR2 FYNNEI. CDR3 bases: TGTGCCAGCAGCCCTATCACCGGGACAGTTAGCACAGATACGCAGTATTTT. Amino acid sequence: CASSPITGTVSTDTQYF.

The chain couples TRBV28 to TRBJ1-2; TRBD1 matches 11 bases. The CDR3 totals 17 residues. Trimming took 7 bases from V and 4 from J; bases not matched to a gene: 14. Germline V gives CDR1 MDHEN, CDR2 SYDVKM. The CDR3 loop reads CASTEGRTGGSSYGYTF. The CDR3 region has the DNA TGTGCCAGCACCGAAGGCCGGACAGGGGGCAGTAGCTATGGCTACACCTTC.

The V call is TRBV7-9, the J call TRBJ2-1, with TRBD2 matching over 10 bases. CDR3 length: 17 residues. Trimming took 5 bases from V and 2 from J; bases not matched to a gene: 9. Germline V gene data show CDR1 as SEHNR and CDR2 as FQNEAQ (reference sequence). CDR3 nucleotide sequence: TGTGCCAGCAGCCAATACCAAGCGGGAGGGACCTACAATGAGCAGTTCTTC. As protein: CASSQYQAGGTYNEQFF.

The chain has TRBV7-9 and TRBJ2-7; tentatively, D is TRBD2 (6 bases). The ends were cut back, 5 bases at V and 5 bases at J, with 25 bases in the middle. Germline V gene data show CDR1 as SEHNR and CDR2 as FQNEAQ (reference sequence). This CDR3 is 17 amino acids long. CDR3: CASSDFGGAGWMDEQYF. The CDR3 coding sequence is TGTGCCAGCAGCGATTTCGGGGGAGCGGGTTGGATGGACGAGCAGTACTTC.

The chain uses TRBV7-6 and TRBJ1-4; tentatively, D is TRBD1 (6 bases). The length of the CDR3 is 16 residues. Germline CDR1 and CDR2: SGHVS and FNYEAQ. V was cut by 3 bases and J by 7 bases, with 18 bases left in between. In DNA, the CDR3 is TGTGCCAGCAGCTTGGGTGGCCAGGGGAGTGGTGAAAAACTGTTTTTT. It is translated as CASSLGGQGSGEKLFF.

The chain links TRBV18 to TRBJ1-5, with a tentative D call TRBD1 (5 bases). Per germline, CDR1 KGHSH and CDR2 LQKENI. V was clipped by 3 bases and J by 3 bases, with 15 bases between them. CDR3 size: 16 residues. The CDR3 here is CASSPVGAGNNQPQHF. CDR3 DNA sequence: TGTGCCAGCTCACCGGTAGGGGCAGGTAACAATCAGCCCCAGCATTTT.

The J gene is TRBJ1-5, the V gene TRBV27; 9 nucleotides match TRBD1. The germline V gene has CDR1 MNHEY and CDR2 SMNVEV (reference sequence). CDR3 size: 12 residues. V trimming: 9 bases; J trimming: 7 bases; junction bases outside the gene matches: 4. CDR3 region: CASWDRAQPQHF. CDR3 in DNA: TGTGCCAGTTGGGACAGGGCACAGCCCCAGCATTTT.

This clone has just one count. This chain uses TRBV20-1 with TRBJ2-1, with TRBD2 as a possible D gene (6 bases). This CDR3 spans 11 amino acids. In germline, CDR1 is DFQATT, CDR2 SNEGSKA (reference sequence). CDR3 region: CGTPLGGVWFF. In nucleotides, the CDR3 is TGCGGGACCCCTCTCGGGGGAGTTTGGTTCTTC.